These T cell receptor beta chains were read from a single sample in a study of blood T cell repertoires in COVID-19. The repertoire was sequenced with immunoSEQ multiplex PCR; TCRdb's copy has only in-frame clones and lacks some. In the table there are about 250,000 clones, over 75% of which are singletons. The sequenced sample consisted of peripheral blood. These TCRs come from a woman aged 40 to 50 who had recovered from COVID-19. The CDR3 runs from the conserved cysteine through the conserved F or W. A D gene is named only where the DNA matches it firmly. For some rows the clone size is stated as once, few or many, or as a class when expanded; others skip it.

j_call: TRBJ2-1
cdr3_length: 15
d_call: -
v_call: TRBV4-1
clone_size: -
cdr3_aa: CASSQVTGADWDSVF
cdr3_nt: TGCGCCAGCAGCCAAGTTACGGGCGCGGACTGGGATTCGGTCTTC

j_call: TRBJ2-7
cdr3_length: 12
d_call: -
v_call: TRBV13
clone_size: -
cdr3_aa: CASSLQGGEQYF
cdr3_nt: TGTGCCAGCAGCTTACAGGGCGGCGAGCAGTACTTC

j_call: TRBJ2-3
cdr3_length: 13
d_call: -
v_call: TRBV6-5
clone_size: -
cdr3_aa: CASSRDTTDTQYF
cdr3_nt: TGTGCCAGCAGCCGGGACACCACAGATACGCAGTATTTT

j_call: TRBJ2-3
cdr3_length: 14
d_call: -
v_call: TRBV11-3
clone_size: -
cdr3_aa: CASSLGADTDTQYF
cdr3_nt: TGTGCCAGCAGCTTAGGGGCAGACACAGATACGCAGTATTTT

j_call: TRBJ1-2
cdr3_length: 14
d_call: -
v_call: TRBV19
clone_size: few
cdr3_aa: CASRTQGLNYGYTF
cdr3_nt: TGTGCCAGTAGGACTCAGGGACTAAACTATGGCTACACCTTC

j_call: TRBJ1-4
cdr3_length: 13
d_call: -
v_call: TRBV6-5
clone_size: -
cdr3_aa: CASQGTLGEKLFF
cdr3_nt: TGTGCCTCCCAAGGGACATTGGGGGAAAAACTGTTTTTT

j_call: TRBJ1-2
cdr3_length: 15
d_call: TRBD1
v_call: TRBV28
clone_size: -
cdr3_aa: CASSTTGDGGYGYTF
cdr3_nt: TGTGCCAGCAGTACTACAGGGGATGGGGGCTATGGCTACACCTTC

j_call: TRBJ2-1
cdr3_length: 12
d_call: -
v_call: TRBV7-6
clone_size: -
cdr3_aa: CASSSSSVEQFF
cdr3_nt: TGTGCCAGCAGCTCGTCTAGCGTTGAGCAGTTCTTC

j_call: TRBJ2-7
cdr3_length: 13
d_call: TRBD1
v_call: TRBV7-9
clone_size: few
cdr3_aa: CASSWTGGSEQYF
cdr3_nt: TGTGCCAGCAGCTGGACAGGGGGCAGTGAGCAGTACTTC

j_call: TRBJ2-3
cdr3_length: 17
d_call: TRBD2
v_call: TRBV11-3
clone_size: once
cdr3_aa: CASSPLAGSLSTDTQYF
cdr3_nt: TGTGCCAGCAGTCCTTTAGCGGGGAGCCTTAGCACAGATACGCAGTATTTT

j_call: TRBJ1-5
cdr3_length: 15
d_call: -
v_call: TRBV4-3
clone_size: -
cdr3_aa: CASSQGSGRNQPQHF
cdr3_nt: TGCGCCAGCAGCCAAGGGTCAGGCCGCAATCAGCCCCAGCATTTT

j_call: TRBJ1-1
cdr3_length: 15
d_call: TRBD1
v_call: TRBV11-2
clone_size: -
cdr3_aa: CASSLGQGMNTEAFF
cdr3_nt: TGTGCCAGCAGCTTAGGACAGGGAATGAACACTGAAGCTTTCTTT

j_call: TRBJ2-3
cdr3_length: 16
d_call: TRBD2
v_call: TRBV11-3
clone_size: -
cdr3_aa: CASSPGLAGAEDTQYF
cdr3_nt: TGTGCCAGCAGCCCGGGACTAGCGGGCGCAGAAGATACGCAGTATTTT

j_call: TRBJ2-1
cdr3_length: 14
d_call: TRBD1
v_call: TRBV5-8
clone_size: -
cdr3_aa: CASSYGTGYNEQFF
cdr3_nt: TGTGCCAGCAGCTACGGGACAGGGTACAATGAGCAGTTCTTC

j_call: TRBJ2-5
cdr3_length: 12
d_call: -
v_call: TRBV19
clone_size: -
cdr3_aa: CASSVRGETQYF
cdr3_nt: TGTGCCAGTAGTGTCAGGGGTGAGACCCAGTACTTC

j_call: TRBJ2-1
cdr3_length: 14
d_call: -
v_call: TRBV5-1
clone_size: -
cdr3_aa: CASSTGDSPNEQFF
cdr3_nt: TGCGCCAGCAGTACGGGGGACTCTCCCAATGAGCAGTTCTTC

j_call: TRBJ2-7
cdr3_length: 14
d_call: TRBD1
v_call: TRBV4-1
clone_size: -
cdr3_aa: CASSQWGTAGEQYF
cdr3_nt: TGCGCCAGCAGCCAATGGGGGACAGCTGGGGAGCAGTACTTC

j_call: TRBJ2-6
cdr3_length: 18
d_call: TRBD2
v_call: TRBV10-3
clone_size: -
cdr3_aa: CAISERIAGGAGANVLTF
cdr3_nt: TGTGCCATCAGTGAGAGAATAGCGGGGGGAGCTGGGGCCAACGTCCTGACTTTC

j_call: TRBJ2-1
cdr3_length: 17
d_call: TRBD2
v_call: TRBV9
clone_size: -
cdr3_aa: CASSVAPSGRVDNEQFF
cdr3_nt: TGTGCCAGCAGCGTAGCTCCTAGCGGGAGGGTGGACAATGAGCAGTTCTTC

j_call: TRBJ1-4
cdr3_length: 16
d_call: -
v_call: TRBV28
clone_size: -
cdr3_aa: CASSLSGKTTNEKLFF
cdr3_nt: TGTGCCAGCAGTTTATCGGGTAAAACAACTAATGAAAAACTGTTTTTT

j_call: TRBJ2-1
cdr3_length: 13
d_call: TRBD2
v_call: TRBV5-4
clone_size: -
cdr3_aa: CASSPGLGNEQFF
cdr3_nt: TGTGCCAGCAGCCCCGGACTAGGCAATGAGCAGTTCTTC

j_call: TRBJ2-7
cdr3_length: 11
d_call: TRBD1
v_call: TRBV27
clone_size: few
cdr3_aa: CASRTRTGQYF
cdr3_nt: TGTGCCAGCAGGACAAGGACAGGCCAGTACTTC

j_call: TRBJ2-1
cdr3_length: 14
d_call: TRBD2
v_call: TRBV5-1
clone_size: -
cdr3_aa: CASTGTSGSNEQFF
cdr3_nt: TGCGCCAGCACCGGGACTAGTGGCTCCAATGAGCAGTTCTTC

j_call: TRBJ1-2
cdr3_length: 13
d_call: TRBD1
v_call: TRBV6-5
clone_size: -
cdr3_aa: CASSFLTGDGYTF
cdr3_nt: TGTGCCAGCAGTTTCTTGACAGGGGATGGCTACACCTTC

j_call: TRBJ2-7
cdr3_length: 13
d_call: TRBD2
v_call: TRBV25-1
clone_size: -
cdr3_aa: CASSLAGAYEQYF
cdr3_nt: TGTGCCAGCAGTCTGGCGGGGGCCTACGAGCAGTACTTC

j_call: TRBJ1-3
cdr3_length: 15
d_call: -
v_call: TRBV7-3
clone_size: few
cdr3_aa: CASSPQGGAGNTIYF
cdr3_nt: TGTGCCAGCAGTCCTCAAGGGGGTGCGGGAAACACCATATATTTT

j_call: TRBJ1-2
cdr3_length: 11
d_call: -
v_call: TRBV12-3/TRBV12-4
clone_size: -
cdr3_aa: CASSFVSGYTF
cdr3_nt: TGTGCCAGCAGTTTTGTTAGTGGCTACACCTTC

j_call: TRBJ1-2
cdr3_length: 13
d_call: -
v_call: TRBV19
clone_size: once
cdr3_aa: CASRPTDNYGYTF
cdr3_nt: TGTGCCAGTAGACCGACAGATAACTATGGCTACACCTTC

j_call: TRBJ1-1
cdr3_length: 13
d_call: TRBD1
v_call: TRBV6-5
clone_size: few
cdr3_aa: CASSYNQGAEAFF
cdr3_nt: TGTGCCAGCAGTTACAATCAGGGGGCTGAAGCTTTCTTT

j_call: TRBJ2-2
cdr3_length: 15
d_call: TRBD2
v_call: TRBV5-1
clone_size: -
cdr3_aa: CASSRSGMNTGELFF
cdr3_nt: TGCGCCAGCAGCCGGAGCGGGATGAACACCGGGGAGCTGTTTTTT

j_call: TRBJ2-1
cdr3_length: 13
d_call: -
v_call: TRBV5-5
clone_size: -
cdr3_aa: CASSLGYYNEQFF
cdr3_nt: TGTGCCAGCAGCTTGGGTTACTACAATGAGCAGTTCTTC

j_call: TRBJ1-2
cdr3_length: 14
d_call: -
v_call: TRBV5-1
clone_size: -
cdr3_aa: CASSRPGENYGYTF
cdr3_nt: TGCGCCAGCAGCCGGCCAGGGGAGAACTATGGCTACACCTTC

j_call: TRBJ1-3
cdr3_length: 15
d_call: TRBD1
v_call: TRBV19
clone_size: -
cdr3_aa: CASSPQGATGNTIYF
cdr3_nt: TGTGCCAGTAGTCCTCAGGGGGCCACTGGAAACACCATATATTTT